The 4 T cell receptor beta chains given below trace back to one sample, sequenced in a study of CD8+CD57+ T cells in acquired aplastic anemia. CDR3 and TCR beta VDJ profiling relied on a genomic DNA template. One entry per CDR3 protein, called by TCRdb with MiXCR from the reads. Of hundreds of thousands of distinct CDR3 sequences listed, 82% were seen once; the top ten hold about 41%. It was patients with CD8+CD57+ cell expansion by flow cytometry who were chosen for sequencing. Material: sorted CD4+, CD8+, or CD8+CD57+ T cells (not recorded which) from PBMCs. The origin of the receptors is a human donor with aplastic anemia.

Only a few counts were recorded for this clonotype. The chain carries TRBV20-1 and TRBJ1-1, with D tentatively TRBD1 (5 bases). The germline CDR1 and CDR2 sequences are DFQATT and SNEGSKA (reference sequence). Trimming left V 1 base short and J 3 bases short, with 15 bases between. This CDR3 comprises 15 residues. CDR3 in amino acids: CSARAPLAGHTEAFF. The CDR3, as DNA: TGCAGTGCTAGAGCACCCTTAGCGGGACACACTGAAGCTTTCTTT.

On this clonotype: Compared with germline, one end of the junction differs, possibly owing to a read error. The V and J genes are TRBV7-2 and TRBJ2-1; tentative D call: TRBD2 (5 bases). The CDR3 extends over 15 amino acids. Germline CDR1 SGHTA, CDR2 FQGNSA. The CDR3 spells CASSIARGPYKQHFF. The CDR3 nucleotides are TGTGCCAGTAGTATAGCGAGAGGTCCCTACAAGCAGCATTTCTTC.

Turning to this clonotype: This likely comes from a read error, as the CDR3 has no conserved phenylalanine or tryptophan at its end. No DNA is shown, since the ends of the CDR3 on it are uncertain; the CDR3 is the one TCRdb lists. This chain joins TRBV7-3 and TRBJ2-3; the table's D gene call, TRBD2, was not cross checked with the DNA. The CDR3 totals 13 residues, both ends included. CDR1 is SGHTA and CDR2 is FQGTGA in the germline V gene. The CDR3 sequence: CASSPGGSDDPQY.

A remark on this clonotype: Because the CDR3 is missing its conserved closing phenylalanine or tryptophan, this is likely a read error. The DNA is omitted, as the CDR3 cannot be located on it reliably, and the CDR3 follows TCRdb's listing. CDR3 loop: CASSWDRSGGSD. The V and J genes are TRBV7-9 and TRBJ2-7; TRBD2, the table's D call, lacks a check against the DNA. Germline V gene sequence: CDR1 SEHNR, CDR2 FQNEAQ (reference sequence). The CDR3 length equals 12 residues, ends included.